One and the same sample provided the 29 T cell receptor beta chains below, sequenced in a study of shared clonotypes between healthy human individuals. Clones were sequenced by immunoSEQ multiplex PCR, and TCRdb holds only the in-frame ones, with some missing. This sample has hundreds of thousands of clones, with approximately 80% found just once. The sequencing sample was made of PBMCs. The receptors shown here come from a woman aged 40 to 55 in good health. Some clones in this sample may be carry-over from other donors' samples.

The chain carries TRBV7-3 and TRBJ2-1; D may correspond to TRBD1 or TRBD2 (5 bases each). CDR1 SGHTA and CDR2 FQGTGA come from the germline V gene. Trimming removed 5 bases at V and 4 bases at J, with 15 bases between. This CDR3 is 15 amino acids long. Here the CDR3 DNA reads TGTGCCAGCAGCCCGGGGCGGAGGCCGTACAATGAGCAGTTCTTC. Its protein is CASSPGRRPYNEQFF.

This chain links TRBV7-3 with TRBJ1-2, with 7 positions matching TRBD1. The germline V gene encodes CDR1 SGHTA and CDR2 FQGTGA. This CDR3 contains 13 residues. J was trimmed by 8 bases and V by 4 bases; bases with no gene match: 7. The CDR3 loop reads CASSSSGGIGYTF. CDR3 DNA: TGTGCCAGCAGCTCCTCAGGGGGGATAGGCTACACCTTC.

The chain uses TRBV2 and TRBJ2-2; D uncertain. Germline values: CDR1 SNHLY, CDR2 FYNNEI. The CDR3 sequence is 12 residues long. V was pared by 6 bases and J by 4 bases, with 6 bases between. The CDR3 sequence: CASRDLTGELFF. CDR3 nucleotides: TGTGCCAGCAGGGACCTCACCGGGGAGCTGTTTTTT.

The chain carries TRBV2 and TRBJ1-5; 7 nucleotides agree with TRBD1. Trimming took 8 bases from V and 4 from J; bases not matched to a gene: 5. CDR1 is SNHLY and CDR2 is FYNNEI in the germline V gene. The length of the CDR3 is 13 residues. CDR3 region: CASGTVLNQPQHF. The DNA for the CDR3 is TGTGCCAGCGGGACAGTCCTGAATCAGCCCCAGCATTTT. The variable domain in full, with the rest retrieved from reference TRBV2 and TRBJ1-5, is EPEVTQTPSHQVTQMGQEVILRCVPISNHLYFYWYRQILGQKVEFLVSFYNNEISEKSEIFDDQFSVERPDGSNFTLKIRSTKLEDSAMYFCASGTVLNQPQHFGDGTRLSIL.

This clone occurred once. The gene calls are TRBV9 and TRBJ2-5; TRBD2 might be the D (5 bases). Germline V gene data show CDR1 as SGDLS and CDR2 as YYNGEE. V was clipped by 2 bases and J by 7 bases, with 12 bases between them. The CDR3 length is 13 residues. The CDR3 here is CASSVAVRGTQYF. DNA for the CDR3: TGTGCCAGCAGCGTTGCGGTTCGGGGGACCCAGTACTTC. Full variable domain (remainder filled in from reference TRBV9 and TRBJ2-5): DSGVTQTPKHLITATGQRVTLRCSPRSGDLSVYWYQQSLDQGLQFLIQYYNGEERAKGNILERFSAQQFPDLHSELNLSSLELGDSALYFCASSVAVRGTQYFGPGTRLLVL.

This clone has only a few counts. J is TRBJ1-2 and V is TRBV10-3; 7 bases align to TRBD1. The CDR3 extends over 14 amino acids. With 3 bases clipped from V and 6 bases from J, the junction kept 7 bases outside the gene matches. Germline V gives CDR1 ENHRY, CDR2 SYGVKD. For the CDR3, the DNA is TGTGCCATCAGTGAAGATTCGGGACAGAATGGCTACACCTTC. It encodes CAISEDSGQNGYTF.

About this clone itself: A single base separates this from a much larger clone, so it may be a read error. Other DNA sequences of this sample code for an identical CDR3. V usage is TRBV11-2 and J usage is TRBJ2-3, with 8 bases matching TRBD2. The CDR3 is made up of 14 amino acids. The germline gives CDR1 SGHAT, CDR2 FQNNGV. V shed 9 bases and J 2 bases; nucleotides not matched to a gene: 7. The CDR3: CASSRGGTTDTQYF. The CDR3 region has the DNA TGTGCCAGTAGCCGGGGGGGGACCACAGATACGCAGTATTTT.

The rearrangement uses TRBV29-1 and TRBJ2-3; tentative D call: TRBD1 (6 bases). The CDR3 has 13 residues. The germline V gene encodes CDR1 SQVTM and CDR2 ANQGSEA. The V and J ends lost 4 bases and 5 bases respectively, with 13 bases between them. Written as DNA, the CDR3 is TGCAGCGTTGGCAGGGGTGTAAGAGATACGCAGTATTTT. Translation: CSVGRGVRDTQYF.

The J gene is TRBJ2-5, the V gene TRBV10-3; TRBD1 matches at 8 bases. V lost 4 bases and J lost 4; bases outside the gene matches: 8. The CDR3 contains 15 residues. Germline CDR1 and CDR2: ENHRY and SYGVKD. The CDR3 region has the DNA TGTGCCATCAGTGTACGACAGGGGTCGGGAGAGACCCAGTACTTC. This translates into CAISVRQGSGETQYF.

This chain links TRBV9 with TRBJ2-1, with TRBD2 matching over 9 bases. The V gene end was trimmed by 4 bases and the J gene end by 5 bases; junction bases not matched to a gene: 10. The CDR3 is 16 residues long. Per germline, CDR1 SGDLS and CDR2 YYNGEE. The CDR3 reads CASSPPMASGDNEQFF. The CDR3 coding sequence is TGTGCCAGCAGCCCACCGATGGCTAGCGGGGACAATGAGCAGTTCTTC.

The chain uses TRBV6-4 and TRBJ2-1, with TRBD1 matching 7 bases. Germline CDR1 is MRHNA and CDR2 is SNTAGT. V dropped 3 bases and J dropped 10; count of bases not matched to a gene: 6. This CDR3 region has 13 residues. Here the CDR3 reads CASSEGGVQEQFF. The DNA of the CDR3 is TGTGCCAGCAGTGAAGGGGGCGTCCAGGAGCAGTTCTTC.

The chain is built from TRBV28 and TRBJ2-2; no clear D. V lost 7 bases and J 4 bases, leaving 7 bases between the germline ends. This CDR3 spans 12 amino acids. The V gene's germline CDR1 is MDHEN and CDR2 SYDVKM. The CDR3 here is CASTLLTGELFF. Here the CDR3 DNA reads TGTGCCAGCACCCTCCTCACCGGGGAGCTGTTTTTT.

The genes are TRBV19 and TRBJ2-7; 10 bases agree with TRBD2. The CDR3 extends over 14 amino acids. Germline trimming cut 6 bases from V and 6 bases from J; bases unmatched to any gene: 8. CDR1 is LNHDA and CDR2 is SQIVND in the germline V gene (reference sequence). Here the CDR3 DNA reads TGTGCCAGTAGAGGGGCTAGCGGGAGCAGCGAGCAGTACTTC. Translating it yields CASRGASGSSEQYF.

The chain links TRBV5-4 to TRBJ2-1; D possibly corresponds to TRBD1 (8 bases). V gave up 3 bases and J gave up 4 bases, with 14 bases separating them. The V gene's germline CDR1 is SGHNT and CDR2 YYREEE (reference sequence). The CDR3 sequence is 15 residues long. CDR3 sequence: CASSSTGDYYNEQFF. CDR3 nucleotide sequence: TGTGCCAGCAGCTCGACAGGGGACTATTACAATGAGCAGTTCTTC.

This chain uses TRBV7-2 with TRBJ1-1; the D gene is possibly TRBD1 (6 bases). CDR3 length equals 15 residues. V was clipped by 5 bases and J by 1 base, with 14 bases between them. The germline gives CDR1 SGHTA, CDR2 FQGNSA. CDR3 DNA: TGTGCCAGCAGCGCCTTCAGGGGCACGAACACTGAAGCTTTCTTT. This codes for CASSAFRGTNTEAFF.

The chain recombines TRBV2 with TRBJ1-2, with TRBD1 as a possible D gene (6 bases). CDR1 SNHLY and CDR2 FYNNEI come from the germline V gene. The CDR3 runs to 14 residues. The V end lost 3 bases, the J end lost 1 base, and 9 bases lay between the germline ends. The CDR3 nucleotides read TGTGCCAGCAGTGATAGGGGACATAACTATGGCTACACCTTC. Protein product: CASSDRGHNYGYTF.

The J gene is TRBJ2-3, the V gene TRBV5-6; D tentatively reads TRBD1 or TRBD2 (5 bases each). The length of the CDR3 is 15 residues. Germline CDR1 SGHDT, CDR2 YYEEEE. Trimming cost V 3 bases and J 4 bases, with 15 bases left between them. The CDR3 DNA is TGTGCCAGCAGCTCGGGGACCAAATACGCAGATACGCAGTATTTT. Translation gives CASSSGTKYADTQYF.

This clone was recorded once. The rearrangement joins TRBV2 to TRBJ2-5, with D uncertain. Trimming shortened V by 5 bases and J by 1 base, and 8 bases separated the two germline ends. CDR1 is SNHLY and CDR2 is FYNNEI in the germline V gene. CDR3 length equals 13 residues. The CDR3 DNA is TGTGCCAGCAGTAAAAACCTCCAAGAGACCCAGTACTTC. Translation gives CASSKNLQETQYF.

This clone was observed a single time. The chain links TRBV5-8 to TRBJ2-2; weak D call: TRBD1 (5 bases). Trimming pared 8 bases from V and 0 bases from J, leaving 20 bases between. Germline loops: CDR1 SGHTS, CDR2 YDEGEE. The CDR3 has 17 amino acids. The CDR3 here is CARGEPQSPANTGELFF. DNA for the CDR3: TGTGCCAGAGGGGAACCGCAGTCCCCCGCGAACACCGGGGAGCTGTTTTTT.

This clone has just a few counts. J is TRBJ2-3 and V is TRBV2; possibly TRBD2 for D (5 bases). Germline loops: CDR1 SNHLY, CDR2 FYNNEI. The CDR3 consists of 15 residues. V lost 1 base to trimming and J lost 3 bases, with 11 bases between them. The CDR3 DNA reads as TGTGCCAGCAGTGAAGGAGGGTTACGTACAGATACGCAGTATTTT. Translation: CASSEGGLRTDTQYF.

At least ten counts were recorded for this clone. The DNA of the CDR3 is TGTGCCAGCAGCTTGGTCAGGAATCAGCCCCAGCATTTT. Translation: CASSLVRNQPQHF. The chain combines TRBV5-8 with TRBJ1-5; D gene uncertain. Trimming removed 0 bases at V and 4 bases at J, with 5 bases between. CDR1 SGHTS and CDR2 YDEGEE come from the germline V gene. This CDR3 region has 13 residues.

The chain employs TRBV29-1 and TRBJ1-2; tentative D call: TRBD1 (6 bases). The germline V and J ends were trimmed by 0 bases and 3 bases, with 8 bases remaining between them. The germline V gene encodes CDR1 SQVTM and CDR2 ANQGSEA. The CDR3 spans 13 residues. In nucleotides, the CDR3 is TGCAGCGTTGAAGATCAGGGGCACTATGGCTACACCTTC. This gives the protein CSVEDQGHYGYTF.

The gene calls are TRBV6-1 and TRBJ2-3; maybe TRBD2 (5 bases). Germline CDR1 reads MNHNS; CDR2 reads SASEGT. The CDR3 consists of 13 residues. Trimming shortened V by 4 bases and J by 3 bases, and 8 bases separated the two germline ends. The DNA for the CDR3 is TGTGCCAGCAGTGTAGGGAGAACAGATACGCAGTATTTT. The encoded protein is CASSVGRTDTQYF.

The chain has TRBV6-1 and TRBJ2-1; D not resolved. Trimming removed 2 bases at V and 0 bases at J, with 8 bases between. CDR1 is MNHNS and CDR2 is SASEGT in the germline V gene. The CDR3 length is 15 residues. CDR3 sequence: CASSEWQGSYNEQFF. The CDR3 DNA reads TGTGCCAGCAGTGAATGGCAAGGCTCCTACAATGAGCAGTTCTTC.

The chain uses TRBV11-2 and TRBJ2-2; D uncertain. Germline loops: CDR1 SGHAT, CDR2 FQNNGV. The CDR3 spans 15 residues. Trimming removed 0 bases from V and 1 base from J, with 6 bases in between. CDR3 loop: CASSLDWKNTGELFF. CDR3 bases: TGTGCCAGCAGCTTAGACTGGAAGAACACCGGGGAGCTGTTTTTT.

This clone was counted a few times. The V call is TRBV29-1, the J call TRBJ2-1; D unclear. The germline V gene encodes CDR1 SQVTM and CDR2 ANQGSEA. The CDR3 spans 14 residues. The ends were cut back, 4 bases at V and 2 bases at J, with 12 bases in the middle. CDR3 DNA sequence: TGCAGCGTTGGTACGTTACCAACCTACAATGAGCAGTTCTTC. Encoded protein: CSVGTLPTYNEQFF.

The chain recombines TRBV11-1 with TRBJ2-7, with 7 nucleotides matching TRBD2. CDR1 and CDR2 (germline): SGHAT, FQDESV (reference sequence). Trimming at V came to 3 bases and at J to 4 bases, leaving 6 bases not matched to a gene. This CDR3 has 14 amino acids. As DNA, the CDR3 is TGTGCCAGCAGCTTTTCCGGCGGGGGATACGAGCAGTACTTC. This codes for CASSFSGGGYEQYF.

Details on this clone: Given a far larger clone just one base away, this is likely a sequencing read error. This sequence joins TRBV28 and TRBJ2-5; 7 bases match TRBD2. There are 13 residues in the CDR3. Looked up from germline, CDR1 is MDHEN and CDR2 is SYDVKM. CDR3 nucleotide sequence: TGTACCAGCAGTTTAATCTGGGGGGGGACCCAGTACTTC. It encodes CTSSLIWGGTQYF.

The CDR3 spells CASSLGRLTTNEKLFF. The CDR3 DNA is TGTGCCAGTAGTCTGGGACGGTTGACAACTAATGAAAAACTGTTTTTT. This rearrangement joins TRBV19 to TRBJ1-4; D perhaps matches TRBD1 (5 bases). Trimming pared 5 bases from V and 0 bases from J, leaving 13 bases between. The germline CDR1 and CDR2 sequences are LNHDA and SQIVND (reference sequence). The CDR3 runs to 16 residues.